This entry lists 20 T cell receptor beta chains sequenced from one sample in a study of shared clonotypes between healthy human individuals. The method was immunoSEQ multiplex PCR; TCRdb's version includes in-frame clones alone and lacks a portion of them. The data show hundreds of thousands of clones, about 92% seen once. As defined, naive CD8 cells were CD45RO-negative and positively selected for CCR7, with terminally differentiated effector memory CD45RA+ cells excluded. Material: naive CD8+ T cells sorted from blood. All receptors come from a man aged 25-40 years in good health.

J is TRBJ1-1 and V is TRBV5-6; no clear D gene. Germline-derived CDR1 and CDR2 are SGHDT and YYEEEE. Trimming took off 0 bases at V and 3 bases at J, with 6 bases between the two ends. The length of the CDR3 is 13 residues. CDR3 in DNA: TGTGCCAGCAGCTTGGGAGGGCACACTGAAGCTTTCTTT. Its translation: CASSLGGHTEAFF.

This chain joins TRBV7-6 and TRBJ2-1; 12 nucleotides line up with TRBD1. The CDR3 contains 16 residues. Germline assignment: CDR1 SGHVS and CDR2 FNYEAQ. Trimming at V came to 5 bases and at J to 6 bases, leaving 8 bases not matched to a gene. The CDR3 loop reads CASSEPGQGARNEQFF. For the CDR3, the DNA is TGTGCCAGCAGCGAACCGGGACAGGGGGCGCGCAATGAGCAGTTCTTC.

V is TRBV6-1 and J is TRBJ2-3; D possibly corresponds to TRBD2 (6 bases). CDR1 MNHNS and CDR2 SASEGT come from the germline V gene. This CDR3 comprises 17 residues. The V end was cut by 4 bases, the J end by 0 bases, with 17 bases between. CDR3 DNA sequence: TGTGCCAGCAGTGCCGGGACTGGCTCCCACAGCACAGATACGCAGTATTTT. This codes for CASSAGTGSHSTDTQYF.

This sequence joins TRBV5-4 and TRBJ2-5; TRBD2 agrees at 12 bases. From germline, CDR1 is SGHNT and CDR2 YYREEE (reference sequence). V trimming: 2 bases; J trimming: 0 bases; junction bases outside the gene matches: 2. This CDR3 comprises 16 residues. The CDR3 nucleotides read TGTGCCAGCAGCTTCGGACTAGCGGGGCACCAAGAGACCCAGTACTTC. Protein: CASSFGLAGHQETQYF.

This chain uses TRBV7-9 with TRBJ2-7, with a tentative D call TRBD2 (6 bases). This CDR3 comprises 15 residues. V was shortened by 4 bases and J by 2 bases, with 15 bases between the two germline ends. The V gene's germline CDR1 is SEHNR and CDR2 FQNEAQ (reference sequence). In DNA, the CDR3 is TGTGCCAGCAGCTCGAACGACGGCGGGACCTACGAGCAGTACTTC. This codes for CASSSNDGGTYEQYF. The full variable domain, with the rest looked up from reference TRBV7-9 and TRBJ2-7, is DTGVSQNPRHKITKRGQNVTFRCDPISEHNRLYWYRQTLGQGPEFLTYFQNEAQLEKSRLLSDRFSAERPKGSFSTLEIQRTEQGDSAMYLCASSSNDGGTYEQYFGPGTRLTVT.

This chain joins TRBV11-2 and TRBJ2-1; D unclear. V dropped 1 base and J dropped 4 bases, with 8 bases sitting between them. The CDR3 spans 14 residues. Per germline, CDR1 SGHAT and CDR2 FQNNGV. The CDR3 sequence is CASSLVNSYNEQFF. CDR3 bases: TGTGCCAGCAGCTTAGTGAATAGTTACAATGAGCAGTTCTTC. Filled out from reference TRBV11-2 and TRBJ2-1, the complete variable domain reads EAGVAQSPRYKIIEKRQSVAFWCNPISGHATLYWYQQILGQGPKLLIQFQNNGVVDDSQLPKDRFSAERLKGVDSTLKIQPAKLEDSAVYLCASSLVNSYNEQFFGPGTRLTVL.

The rearrangement joins TRBV27 to TRBJ2-7, with D perhaps assigned TRBD1 or TRBD2 (6 bases each). This CDR3 is 16 amino acids long. With 3 bases removed from V and 2 bases from J, the gap between germline ends came to 17 bases. From germline, CDR1 is MNHEY and CDR2 SMNVEV (reference sequence). DNA of the CDR3: TGTGCCAGCAGTTTGAAGGGGGGACTTATCGCCTACGAGCAGTACTTC. Protein product: CASSLKGGLIAYEQYF.

The chain uses TRBV27 and TRBJ2-7; D may be TRBD2 (6 bases). The germline CDR1 and CDR2 sequences are MNHEY and SMNVEV (reference sequence). CDR3 length: 14 residues. V was pared by 5 bases and J by 5 bases, with 16 bases between. The CDR3 here is CASSLSKLAHEQYF. CDR3 sequence (DNA): TGTGCCAGCAGTCTTTCAAAACTAGCCCACGAGCAGTACTTC.

This sequence joins TRBV10-3 and TRBJ2-7, with D perhaps being TRBD1 or TRBD2 (5 bases each). The germline V and J ends were trimmed by 4 bases and 2 bases, with 9 bases remaining between them. Germline V CDR1 and CDR2: ENHRY, SYGVKD. This CDR3 spans 13 amino acids. CDR3 DNA: TGTGCCATCAGTGTTGGGACCACCTACGAGCAGTACTTC. Its protein product is CAISVGTTYEQYF.

Only one count was recorded for this clone. The chain is built from TRBV10-3 and TRBJ2-2, with 9 bases that match TRBD2. J gave up 4 bases and V 3 bases, and 9 bases lay outside the gene matches. Germline loops: CDR1 ENHRY, CDR2 SYGVKD. The CDR3 extends over 17 amino acids. CDR3 sequence reads: CAISDISGSRSTGELFF. The CDR3 nucleotides are TGTGCCATCAGTGATATTAGCGGGAGTAGATCCACCGGGGAGCTGTTTTTT.

The chain joins TRBV2 to TRBJ2-2, with 8 nucleotides matching TRBD2. J was trimmed by 2 bases and V by 4 bases; bases with no gene match: 12. Germline CDR1 SNHLY, CDR2 FYNNEI. This CDR3 region has 18 residues. The CDR3 DNA follows: TGTGCCAGCAGTGCCCCGCCTCCTGCGGGAGGCAACACCGGGGAGCTGTTTTTT. Translating gives CASSAPPPAGGNTGELFF. Full variable domain (outside the CDR3, taken from reference TRBV2 and TRBJ2-2): EPEVTQTPSHQVTQMGQEVILRCVPISNHLYFYWYRQILGQKVEFLVSFYNNEISEKSEIFDDQFSVERPDGSNFTLKIRSTKLEDSAMYFCASSAPPPAGGNTGELFFGEGSRLTVL.

This sequence joins TRBV19 and TRBJ2-1; 8 bases agree with TRBD2. The V gene end was trimmed by 3 bases and the J gene end by 2 bases; junction bases not matched to a gene: 12. The CDR3 length is 18 residues. Germline V gene lookup returns CDR1 LNHDA and CDR2 SQIVND (reference sequence). CDR3: CASSMASGSLLAYNEQFF. In DNA, the CDR3 is TGTGCCAGTAGTATGGCAAGCGGGAGTCTCCTCGCCTACAATGAGCAGTTCTTC.

V gene TRBV5-4 combines with J gene TRBJ1-3; no definite D call. This CDR3 comprises 11 residues. Trimming shortened V by 3 bases and J by 4 bases, and 2 bases separated the two germline ends. From germline, CDR1 is SGHNT and CDR2 YYREEE (reference sequence). DNA for the CDR3: TGTGCCAGCAGCTACGGAAACACCATATATTTT. Translation gives CASSYGNTIYF.

J is TRBJ2-2 and V is TRBV29-1, with 15 nucleotides matching TRBD2. J was trimmed by 5 bases and V by 0 bases; bases with no gene match: 4. The CDR3 consists of 17 residues. CDR1 is SQVTM, CDR2 ANQGSEA, per germline. The CDR3 nucleotides are TGCAGCGTTGAAGAGGGGACTAGCGGGAGGAGAACCGGGGAGCTGTTTTTT. Protein product: CSVEEGTSGRRTGELFF.

This sequence joins TRBV6-1 and TRBJ2-7; TRBD1 agrees at 11 bases. Germline V lookup: CDR1 MNHNS, CDR2 SASEGT. Losses at the gene ends were 6 bases for V and 5 bases for J; bases not matched to a gene: 6. CDR3 length: 14 residues. CDR3 region: CASSLGQGDHEQYF. CDR3 nucleotides: TGTGCCAGCAGCTTGGGACAGGGGGACCACGAGCAGTACTTC.

This clone appeared once. The rearrangement joins TRBV10-3 to TRBJ1-4, with a possible D match to TRBD1 (6 bases). The CDR3 is made up of 13 amino acids. Deletions cut 6 bases from V and 6 bases from J, with 11 bases between. Germline-derived CDR1 and CDR2 are ENHRY and SYGVKD. The CDR3 nucleotides read TGTGCCATCAGAGAACAGGGTGATGAAAAACTGTTTTTT. Its protein product is CAIREQGDEKLFF.

J is TRBJ2-7 and V is TRBV6-1, with a tentative D call TRBD2 (6 bases). The V end was cut by 2 bases, the J end by 2 bases, with 25 bases between. The germline gives CDR1 MNHNS, CDR2 SASEGT. The CDR3 sequence is 19 residues long. CDR3 DNA sequence: TGTGCCAGCAGTGAATCTCGCGGGAATCTTTATGGTGACACCTACGAGCAGTACTTC. Encoded protein: CASSESRGNLYGDTYEQYF.

The rearrangement uses TRBV7-9 and TRBJ2-3; 8 nucleotides align to TRBD2. The CDR3 totals 16 residues. Trimming took 2 bases from V and 4 from J; bases not matched to a gene: 8. Germline V gives CDR1 SEHNR, CDR2 FQNEAQ (reference sequence). The CDR3 region has the DNA TGTGCCAGCAGCTTATATGGAGCGGGAGTTGCAGATACGCAGTATTTT. Residues: CASSLYGAGVADTQYF. Using reference TRBV7-9 and TRBJ2-3 for the parts outside the CDR3, the full variable domain is DTGVSQNPRHKITKRGQNVTFRCDPISEHNRLYWYRQTLGQGPEFLTYFQNEAQLEKSRLLSDRFSAERPKGSFSTLEIQRTEQGDSAMYLCASSLYGAGVADTQYFGPGTRLTVL.

As concerns this clone: Mismatch with germline at one junction end may stem from a read error. The chain uses TRBV7-7 and TRBJ2-1, with D perhaps being TRBD1 or TRBD2 (5 bases each). The germline CDR1 and CDR2 sequences are SSHAT and FNYEAQ (reference sequence). This CDR3 is 17 amino acids long. For the CDR3, the DNA is TGTGCTAGCAGCGCCATACCGGGACCGGTAACCTACAATGAGCAGTTCTTC. Amino acids: CASSAIPGPVTYNEQFF.

The rearrangement links TRBV5-8 to TRBJ1-5; D call uncertain. Germline V gene data show CDR1 as SGHTS and CDR2 as YDEGEE. The CDR3 contains 12 residues. V was pared by 4 bases and J by 7 bases, with 9 bases between. Written as DNA, the CDR3 is TGTGCCAGCAGCACCTATGGGCAGCCCCAGCATTTT. Translating gives CASSTYGQPQHF.